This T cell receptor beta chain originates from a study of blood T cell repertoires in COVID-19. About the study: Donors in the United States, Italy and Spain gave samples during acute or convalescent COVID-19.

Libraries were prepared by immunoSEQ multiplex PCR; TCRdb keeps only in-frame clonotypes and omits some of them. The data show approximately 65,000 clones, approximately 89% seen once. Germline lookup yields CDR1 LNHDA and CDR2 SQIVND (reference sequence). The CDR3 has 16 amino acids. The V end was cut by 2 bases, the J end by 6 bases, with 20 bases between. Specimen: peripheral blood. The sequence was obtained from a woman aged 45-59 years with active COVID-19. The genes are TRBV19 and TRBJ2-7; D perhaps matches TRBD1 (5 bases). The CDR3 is CASSIRARTSQGEQYF. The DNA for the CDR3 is TGTGCCAGTAGTATAAGGGCCAGGACCTCCCAGGGCGAGCAGTACTTC.